This entry describes one T cell receptor beta chain. What it binds is not known. Repertoires were generated with immunoSEQ multiplex PCR, while TCRdb's copy carries only in-frame clones and drops some. This table holds 65,000 to 70,000 clones, around 90% found once. The entry originates in a study of lymphopenia after photon versus proton radiotherapy. V trimming: 0 bases; J trimming: 0 bases; junction bases outside the gene matches: 8. Per the germline V gene, CDR1 is SGHKS and CDR2 is YYEKEE (reference sequence). The CDR3 length is 17 residues. The study, taken as a whole, reports: Better survival with proton therapy was suggested as possible, not demonstrated. Under photons, naive T cells and diversity fell while effector/memory populations rose.

The starting material was peripheral blood, obtained from a patient treated with photon-based radiotherapy. This chain connects TRBV5-5 to TRBJ1-2; 7 bases map to TRBD1. This TCR was recovered from a woman aged 70-85 years with pancreatic cancer. Here the CDR3 DNA reads TGTGCCAGCAGCTTGGTGGCGACAGGGCCCCCTAACTATGGCTACACCTTC. This translates into CASSLVATGPPNYGYTF.